This T cell receptor (beta chain) was recovered during a study of blood T cell repertoires in COVID-19. Background on the study: Sources were T cells, B-cell-depleted T cells, or PBMCs; the material itself was cDNA or gDNA.

The CDR3 covers 15 residues. CDR1 and CDR2 from the germline V gene are LGHDT and YNNKEL (reference sequence). V shed 4 bases and J shed 5 bases, with 17 bases lying between them. TCRdb keeps only in-frame clones here, not all; method: immunoSEQ multiplex PCR. The repertoire holds 80,000 to 100,000 clones, with 85% to 90% as singletons. This sequence originates from an older woman in a cohort sampled during active or convalescent COVID-19. The sample was peripheral blood. J is TRBJ1-1 and V is TRBV3-1 (or the pseudogene TRBV3-2), with D unresolved. CDR3 in DNA: TGTGCCAGCAGCCTGAACCTTTTGAGGGATACTGAAGCTTTCTTT. As protein: CASSLNLLRDTEAFF.